This TCR beta chain was found in a study of blood T cell repertoires in COVID-19. Study-level background: Samples taken during acute and convalescent COVID-19 were collected in the United States, Italy and Spain.

This CDR3 spans 13 amino acids. The V gene lost 5 bases and the J gene lost 2 bases, with 9 bases spanning the gap. CDR1 and CDR2 (germline): MNHEY, SMNVEV (reference sequence). As processed by the authors: Quantification of nucleated cells was approximated via reference gene primer amplification. Some clones are missing from TCRdb's copy, which holds only in-frame ones; the method was immunoSEQ multiplex PCR. D and trimming come from the DNA, and the V and J calls and clone size come from that table. The table includes a few hundred thousand clones, around 89% detected once. The age range of participants was about 18 to 89 years, with residence in about two dozen US areas.

This clonotype was obtained from a man aged 25 to 40 who had been exposed to COVID-19. The rearrangement joins TRBV27 to TRBJ1-2; unclear D gene. Sample: PBMCs or T cells enriched from blood (not recorded which). DNA for the CDR3: TGTGCCAGCAGTGTCACAGAGAACTATGGCTACACCTTC. Protein sequence: CASSVTENYGYTF.